This entry features one T cell receptor beta chain sequence. The antigen remains undetermined. This CDR3 has 16 amino acids. V gave up 5 bases and J gave up 4 bases, with 17 bases separating them. CDR1 and CDR2 from the germline V gene are SGHTA and FQGTGA. This sample is part of a study of shared clonotypes between healthy human individuals. The method was immunoSEQ multiplex PCR; TCRdb's version includes in-frame clones alone and lacks a portion of them. The sample lists approximately 1.4 million clones, 95% to 99% seen once, with about 0.42% in the top ten. Whole-study findings and limits: Between a few donors, naive CD4 clonotypes were shared at a level of about 5%.

The chain uses TRBV7-3 and TRBJ2-2, with D perhaps matching TRBD1 (6 bases). Input material: naive CD4+ T cells sorted from blood. As for subset: CD45RA+ positively selected. The TCR was taken from a man aged 25-45 years in good health. The CDR3 spells CASSPRRDKFTGELFF. The DNA of the CDR3 is TGTGCCAGCAGCCCAAGAAGGGACAAATTCACCGGGGAGCTGTTTTTT.